The entry below gives a single TCR beta chain sequence along with its context. The antigen is not known. Each TCR beta cDNA library carried unique molecular identifiers. T cells numbering about 0.85 to 10 million gave rise to 400,000 to 550,000 cDNA molecules. TCRdb recomputed calls from the PCR reads with MiXCR, one row per CDR3 protein. The sample yields about 820,000 distinct CDR3 sequences, roughly 58% seen once. The data derive from a study of post-analysis software for immune sequencing data. Study details: The study covered relapsing-remitting, secondary progressive and progressive-relapsing courses of multiple sclerosis.

The study, taken as a whole, reports: In patients, TRBV5-6, TRBV5-1 and TRBV20-1 belonged to four or five TRBV segments found more frequently than in controls. People with multiple sclerosis had a significantly lower normalized Chao1 diversity than controls did. Samples from a shared batch, those prepared together, strongly co-clustered by F measure.

Germline loops: CDR1 SQVTM, CDR2 ANQGSEA. The CDR3 sequence is 13 residues long. Trimming shortened V by 3 bases and J by 9 bases, and 18 bases separated the two germline ends. The sample taken for sequencing was blood. The clonotype originates from a girl between 5 and 17 years old with multiple sclerosis. The chain couples TRBV29-1 to TRBJ2-7; perhaps D is TRBD1 or TRBD2 (6 bases each). CDR3 residues: CSVEEGGQGGQYF. The CDR3 DNA follows: TGCAGCGTTGAGGAGGGGGGTCAGGGAGGGCAGTACTTC.